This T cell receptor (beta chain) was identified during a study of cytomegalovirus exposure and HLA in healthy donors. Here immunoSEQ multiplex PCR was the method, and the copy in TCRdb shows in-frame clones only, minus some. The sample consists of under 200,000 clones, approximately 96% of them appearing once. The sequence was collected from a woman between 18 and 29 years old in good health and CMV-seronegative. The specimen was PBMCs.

The CDR3 here is CASTSRLAVSNEQFF. The CDR3 DNA is TGTGCCAGCACGTCAAGACTAGCGGTTTCTAATGAGCAGTTCTTC. V usage is TRBV6-1 and J usage is TRBJ2-1; 9 bases are a match to TRBD2. After removal of 7 bases from V and 7 bases from J, the junction contained 11 bases not matched to a gene. The germline V gene has CDR1 MNHNS and CDR2 SASEGT. There are 15 residues in the CDR3.